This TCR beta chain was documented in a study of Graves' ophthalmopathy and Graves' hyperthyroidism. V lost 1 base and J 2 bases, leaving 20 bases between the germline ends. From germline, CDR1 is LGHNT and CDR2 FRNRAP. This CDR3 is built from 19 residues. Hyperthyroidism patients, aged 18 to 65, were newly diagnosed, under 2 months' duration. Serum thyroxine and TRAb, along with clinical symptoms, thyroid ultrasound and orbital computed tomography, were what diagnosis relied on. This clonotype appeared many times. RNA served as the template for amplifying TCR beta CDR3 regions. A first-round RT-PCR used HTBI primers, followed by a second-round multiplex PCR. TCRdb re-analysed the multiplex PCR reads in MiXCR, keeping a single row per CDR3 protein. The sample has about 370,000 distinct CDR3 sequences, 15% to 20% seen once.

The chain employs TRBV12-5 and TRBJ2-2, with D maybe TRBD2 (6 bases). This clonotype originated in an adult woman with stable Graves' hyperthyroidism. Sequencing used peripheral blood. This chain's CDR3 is CASGLASGGDSVNTGELFF. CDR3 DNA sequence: TGTGCTAGTGGTTTGGCCTCGGGCGGGGACTCCGTTAACACCGGGGAGCTGTTTTTT.